This entry lists 20 T cell receptor beta chains sequenced from one sample in a study of shared clonotypes between healthy human individuals. Some clones are missing from TCRdb's copy, which holds only in-frame ones; the method was immunoSEQ multiplex PCR. The data show approximately 1,500,000 clones, more than 95% seen once. The sample was naive CD4+ T cells sorted from blood. Described subset: CD45RA+ positively selected. These receptor sequences come from a man aged 25 to 40 in good health.

The chain has TRBV12-5 and TRBJ2-7; 9 bases line up with TRBD1. Trimming took 1 base from V and 2 from J; bases not matched to a gene: 9. This CDR3 is 17 amino acids long. Germline values: CDR1 LGHNT, CDR2 FRNRAP. The CDR3 region is CASGLDRLQGAPYEQYF. CDR3 sequence (DNA): TGTGCTAGTGGTTTGGATAGGTTACAGGGGGCCCCCTACGAGCAGTACTTC.

With regard to this clone: The identical CDR3 is also encoded by other nucleotide sequences in the sample. The chain employs TRBV19 and TRBJ2-7; 7 nucleotides line up with TRBD1. Germline loops: CDR1 LNHDA, CDR2 SQIVND (reference sequence). After removal of 1 base from V and 0 bases from J, the junction contained 0 bases not matched to a gene. CDR3 length: 14 residues. CDR3: CASSIGQGSYEQYF. The CDR3, as DNA: TGTGCCAGTAGTATAGGACAGGGCTCCTACGAGCAGTACTTC.

The chain recombines TRBV6-5 with TRBJ2-1; 7 nucleotides agree with TRBD2. The CDR3 spans 12 residues. In germline, CDR1 is MNHEY, CDR2 SVGAGI. Trimming cost V 8 bases and J 4 bases; bases outside gene matches: 2. CDR3 in amino acids: CASASGYNEQFF. In DNA form, the CDR3 reads TGTGCCAGCGCTAGCGGATACAATGAGCAGTTCTTC.

The V gene is TRBV4-3, the J gene TRBJ2-3; TRBD2 might be the D (5 bases). The CDR3 has 18 amino acids. The V end lost 4 bases, the J end lost 2 bases, and 22 bases lay between the germline ends. The germline gives CDR1 LGHNA, CDR2 YSLEER. The CDR3 DNA follows: TGCGCCAGCAGCCCTTCAGGTTCAGTGGGTAGCGACACAGATACGCAGTATTTT. Translated: CASSPSGSVGSDTDTQYF.

The table lists this clone with a count of one. Other DNA sequences in this specimen translate into the identical CDR3. V gene TRBV10-3 combines with J gene TRBJ1-1; the match to TRBD1 covers 8 bases. Germline-derived CDR1 and CDR2 are ENHRY and SYGVKD. Trimming removed 0 bases from V and 2 bases from J; junction bases left unmatched: 2. This CDR3 is 15 amino acids long. The CDR3 region has the DNA TGTGCCATCAGTGAGTCAGGACAGGGAAACACTGAAGCTTTCTTT. This encodes CAISESGQGNTEAFF.

This rearrangement joins TRBV5-6 to TRBJ2-7; 9 bases are a match to TRBD1. CDR1 is SGHDT, CDR2 YYEEEE, per germline. V lost 3 bases to trimming and J lost 6 bases; unmatched junction nucleotides: 13. CDR3 length: 16 residues. The CDR3 protein is CASSSGRDRVFSEQYF. As DNA, the CDR3 is TGTGCCAGCAGCTCGGGCCGGGACAGGGTTTTCTCCGAGCAGTACTTC. Based on the CDR3 plus reference TRBV5-6 and TRBJ2-7, the full variable domain is DAGVTQSPTHLIKTRGQQVTLRCSPKSGHDTVSWYQQALGQGPQFIFQYYEEEERQRGNFPDRFSGHQFPNYSSELNVNALLLGDSALYLCASSSGRDRVFSEQYFGPGTRLTVT.

CDR3 sequence reads: CASSLKVGSSADTQYF. The CDR3 DNA is TGCGCCAGCAGCTTGAAGGTCGGGAGTTCGGCAGATACGCAGTATTTT. The chain combines TRBV5-1 with TRBJ2-3; D might be TRBD2 (6 bases). The germline CDR1 and CDR2 sequences are SGHRS and YFSETQ. The V and J ends lost 1 base and 4 bases respectively, with 16 bases between them. CDR3 length: 16 amino acids.

The chain has TRBV7-2 and TRBJ2-7; perhaps TRBD1 as D (6 bases). Germline values: CDR1 SGHTA, CDR2 FQGNSA. V lost 5 bases to trimming and J lost 12 bases, with 17 bases between them. The CDR3 length is 12 residues. CDR3 loop: CASSKNRVAGYF. The CDR3 coding sequence is TGTGCCAGCAGCAAAAACAGGGTCGCGGGGTACTTC.

This chain links TRBV30 with TRBJ2-2, with D uncertain. The germline CDR1 and CDR2 sequences are GTSNPN and SVGIG (reference sequence). The CDR3 has 18 residues. The V end lost 1 base, the J end lost 0 bases, and 18 bases lay between the germline ends. CDR3 protein: CAWSDKGSWGPNTGELFF. The CDR3 coding sequence is TGTGCCTGGAGTGACAAAGGTAGTTGGGGTCCGAACACCGGGGAGCTGTTTTTT.

This clone was recorded only once. This rearrangement joins TRBV9 to TRBJ1-2, with D uncertain. Germline V gene sequence: CDR1 SGDLS, CDR2 YYNGEE. CDR3 length: 15 residues. The V end was cut by 4 bases, the J end by 0 bases, with 13 bases between. For the CDR3, the DNA is TGTGCCAGCAGCATAGAGCCCGATGCTAACTATGGCTACACCTTC. Its translation: CASSIEPDANYGYTF. Full variable domain (remainder filled in from reference TRBV9 and TRBJ1-2): DSGVTQTPKHLITATGQRVTLRCSPRSGDLSVYWYQQSLDQGLQFLIQYYNGEERAKGNILERFSAQQFPDLHSELNLSSLELGDSALYFCASSIEPDANYGYTFGSGTRLTVV.

The chain has TRBV14 and TRBJ1-1; D is ambiguous. The CDR3 has 14 residues. Germline V gene lookup returns CDR1 SGHDN and CDR2 FVKESK. V lost 2 bases to trimming and J lost 7 bases, with 14 bases between them. The CDR3 region is CASSQMIAIDEAFF. DNA for the CDR3: TGTGCCAGCAGCCAAATGATTGCTATAGATGAAGCTTTCTTT.

As for this clone: The sample carries other DNA sequences with the same CDR3. V usage is TRBV7-2 and J usage is TRBJ2-7; D gene unclear. Germline V gene sequence: CDR1 SGHTA, CDR2 FQGNSA. The CDR3 contains 12 residues. The V and J ends lost 5 bases and 3 bases respectively, with 8 bases between them. This CDR3 is CASSRDLYEQYF. As DNA, the CDR3 is TGTGCCAGCAGCCGAGACCTCTACGAGCAGTACTTC.

The J gene is TRBJ2-5, the V gene TRBV5-6; TRBD1 aligns across 9 bases. The CDR3 has 16 residues. The V gene end was trimmed by 2 bases and the J gene end by 0 bases; junction bases not matched to a gene: 5. From germline, CDR1 is SGHDT and CDR2 YYEEEE. The CDR3 protein is CASSFSGTGYQETQYF. Here the CDR3 DNA reads TGTGCCAGCAGCTTTTCCGGGACAGGGTACCAAGAGACCCAGTACTTC.

The table lists this clone with a count of one. V is TRBV11-2 and J is TRBJ2-2; 11 nucleotides agree with TRBD2. This CDR3 spans 15 amino acids. V gave up 5 bases and J gave up 6 bases; unmatched junction bases: 5. The germline V gene has CDR1 SGHAT and CDR2 FQNNGV. The CDR3 sequence is CASSELAGGSGELFF. The DNA for the CDR3 is TGTGCCAGCAGCGAATTAGCGGGAGGGTCCGGGGAGCTGTTTTTT.

The chain is built from TRBV27 and TRBJ1-1, with no clear D. V was clipped by 5 bases and J by 1 base, with 11 bases between them. The CDR3 spans 14 residues. Germline values: CDR1 MNHEY, CDR2 SMNVEV (reference sequence). The CDR3 nucleotides read TGTGCCAGCAGTCCCCATTGGGGGAACACTGAAGCTTTCTTT. Translation gives CASSPHWGNTEAFF.

The V and J genes are TRBV6-5 and TRBJ1-5, with D uncertain. Germline values: CDR1 MNHEY, CDR2 SVGAGI. The germline V and J ends were trimmed by 10 bases and 2 bases, with 15 bases remaining between them. The CDR3 has 14 residues. Written as DNA, the CDR3 is TGTGCCACTGGGGATTTGGATGGCAATCAGCCCCAGCATTTT. This gives the protein CATGDLDGNQPQHF.

This chain links TRBV29-1 with TRBJ1-2; D is uncertain. CDR3 length: 12 residues. Germline V gives CDR1 SQVTM, CDR2 ANQGSEA. Between the trimmed V and J ends, which lost 3 bases and 8 bases, there was a span of 13 bases. Here the CDR3 DNA reads TGCAGCGTTGAGGATGCAACGAGGGGCTACACCTTC. It codes for CSVEDATRGYTF.

The chain combines TRBV6-6 with TRBJ2-7; no reliable D call. Germline V CDR1 and CDR2: MNHNY, SVGAGI (reference sequence). The CDR3 is made up of 10 amino acids. Trimming took off 8 bases at V and 5 bases at J, with 7 bases between the two ends. CDR3 in amino acids: CASGVNEQYF. Written as DNA, the CDR3 is TGTGCCAGCGGAGTTAACGAGCAGTACTTC.

This rearrangement joins TRBV2 to TRBJ2-2, with D hard to call. V lost 1 base to trimming and J lost 6 bases, with 6 bases between them. This CDR3 has 13 residues. CDR1 and CDR2 from the germline V gene are SNHLY and FYNNEI. The CDR3 reads CASSEGLPGELFF. The CDR3 DNA follows: TGTGCCAGCAGTGAAGGGCTCCCCGGGGAGCTGTTTTTT.

The chain recombines TRBV6-6 with TRBJ2-3, with TRBD2 identical over 9 bases. This CDR3 is 16 amino acids long. Germline V CDR1 and CDR2: MNHNY, SVGAGI (reference sequence). Unmatched junction bases numbered 14, after V lost 1 base and J lost 12 bases. The DNA for the CDR3 is TGTGCCAGCAGTTACTTTCGGGGAAGCGGGAGGTCTCCACAGTATTTT. Translation gives CASSYFRGSGRSPQYF.